Here is one T cell receptor beta chain with its context. Antigen: not known. The CDR3 is 14 residues long. From germline, CDR1 is SGHAT and CDR2 FQNNGV. V was shortened by 4 bases and J by 2 bases, with 11 bases between the two germline ends. The record originates from a study of monozygotic twins with cystic fibrosis. Findings of the study overall: J usage was most co-twin-similar in 8 of 16 pairs, V in 13.

The protocol was immunoSEQ multiplex PCR, while the TCRdb copy is restricted to in-frame clones and leaves out a portion. Found here are tens of thousands of clones, roughly 97% of them singletons; the top ten hold 0.15% to 0.2%. The specimen sequenced was blood. The source of this sequence is a girl aged 2 to 10 with cystic fibrosis. The J gene is TRBJ1-2, the V gene TRBV11-2; D gene unclear. In DNA form, the CDR3 reads TGTGCCAGCAGCTCTGGGCGAACAAACTATGGCTACACCTTC. This translates into CASSSGRTNYGYTF.